Listed below are T cell receptor beta chains from one sample, sequenced in a study of shared clonotypes between healthy human individuals. Here immunoSEQ multiplex PCR was the method, and the copy in TCRdb shows in-frame clones only, minus some. The sample records millions of clones, roughly nine tenths being singletons. Sample: naive CD4+ T cells sorted from blood. The receptors stem from a man younger than 35 in good health. Each CDR3 is given with its conserved first and last residue. Fields, in order: J gene, V gene, clone size, D gene, CDR3 length, CDR3 protein, CDR3 DNA. A D gene is named only where the DNA matches it firmly. Size tells how often a clone was seen (once, few, many) or the class of an expanded clone, and some rows leave it out.

TRBJ2-1 TRBV7-9 NA NA 12 CASSLPPGEQFF TGTGCCAGCAGCTTACCACCTGGTGAGCAGTTCTTC
TRBJ2-3 TRBV4-1 NA TRBD2 17 CASSQVSAGGPTDTQYF TGCGCCAGCAGCCAAGTCTCAGCGGGAGGGCCGACAGATACGCAGTATTTT
TRBJ1-1 TRBV10-3 once NA 14 CAISEQDGGTEAFF TGTGCCATCAGTGAGCAGGACGGAGGCACTGAAGCTTTCTTT
TRBJ2-2 TRBV27 NA TRBD1 15 CASSRQGSRTGELFF TGTGCCAGCAGTCGACAGGGTTCGCGGACCGGGGAGCTGTTTTTT
TRBJ1-5 TRBV7-2 NA TRBD1 16 CASSLEGATGGSPQHF TGTGCCAGCAGCTTAGAGGGGGCCACGGGGGGATCGCCCCAGCATTTT
TRBJ1-1 TRBV19 few NA 14 CASSMQVGNTEAFF TGTGCCAGTAGTATGCAGGTTGGGAACACTGAAGCTTTCTTT
TRBJ2-3 TRBV11-2 NA NA 14 CASSLIRVTDTQYF TGTGCCAGCAGCTTAATCAGAGTCACCGATACGCAGTATTTT
TRBJ2-1 TRBV5-4 NA NA 15 CASSPRPNRPNEQFF TGTGCCAGCAGCCCCAGACCCAACCGCCCCAATGAGCAGTTCTTC
TRBJ2-5 TRBV25-1 NA NA 16 CASSSRGDGFRETQYF TGTGCCAGCTCTTCCCGCGGGGATGGATTCAGGGAGACCCAGTACTTC
TRBJ2-2 TRBV7-9 NA NA 16 CASSLNLRATTGELFF TGTGCCAGCAGCTTAAACCTGCGCGCCACCACCGGGGAGCTGTTTTTT
TRBJ1-5 TRBV7-9 NA TRBD1 15 CASSLDRGWNQPQHF TGTGCCAGCAGCTTAGACAGGGGGTGGAATCAGCCCCAGCATTTT
TRBJ2-7 TRBV4-2 NA NA 15 CASSQGYGPNYEQYF TGTGCCAGCAGCCAAGGATACGGTCCCAACTACGAGCAGTACTTC
TRBJ1-4 TRBV28 NA TRBD1 15 CASRRGTGESEKLFF TGTGCCAGCAGGCGGGGGACAGGGGAAAGCGAAAAACTGTTTTTT
TRBJ2-2 TRBV5-1 NA NA 15 CASSPKDPPGGELFF TGCGCCAGCAGCCCGAAAGACCCCCCGGGCGGGGAGCTGTTTTTT
TRBJ1-3 TRBV4-1 once NA 17 CASSQDADSRSGNTIYF TGCGCCAGCAGCCAAGATGCGGACAGCCGCTCTGGAAACACCATATATTTT
TRBJ2-2 TRBV2 NA NA 14 CASSEREHTGELFF TGTGCCAGCAGTGAACGGGAGCACACCGGGGAGCTGTTTTTT
TRBJ2-2 TRBV9 NA TRBD2 17 CASSVGLAGVSAGELFF TGTGCCAGCAGCGTGGGACTAGCGGGAGTTAGCGCCGGGGAGCTGTTTTTT
TRBJ1-1 TRBV7-9 NA NA 13 CASRRPDGTEAFF TGTGCCAGCAGGCGACCGGATGGCACTGAAGCTTTCTTT
TRBJ2-2 TRBV29-1 NA NA 12 CSAWRGSGELFF TGCAGCGCCTGGCGGGGCTCCGGGGAGCTGTTTTTT
TRBJ2-5 TRBV5-1 once NA 15 CASSLAGRVDETQYF TGCGCCAGCAGCTTGGCCGGCAGGGTTGATGAGACCCAGTACTTC
TRBJ2-5 TRBV28 NA NA 13 CASSLGGTETQYF TGTGCCAGCAGTTTGGGGGGTACGGAGACCCAGTACTTC
TRBJ1-4 TRBV11-2 NA NA 14 CASSPQELNEKLFF TGTGCCAGCAGCCCACAGGAGCTAAATGAAAAACTGTTTTTT
TRBJ1-5 TRBV5-8 NA NA 16 CASSLESGHSNQPQHF TGTGCCAGCAGCTTGGAGTCAGGGCATAGCAATCAGCCCCAGCATTTT
TRBJ1-1 TRBV5-1 NA NA 16 CASSFSNYRVNTEAFF TGCGCCAGCAGCTTTAGTAATTACAGGGTAAACACTGAAGCTTTCTTT
TRBJ1-2 TRBV15 NA TRBD1 15 CATSREGTGNRGYTF TGTGCCACCAGCAGAGAAGGGACAGGGAATCGTGGCTACACCTTC
TRBJ1-2 TRBV28 NA NA 12 CASTEGNYGYTF TGTGCCAGCACTGAGGGTAACTATGGCTACACCTTC
TRBJ2-7 TRBV19 NA TRBD2 16 CASSMNGAGGGYEQYF TGTGCCAGTAGTATGAACGGTGCGGGGGGCGGCTACGAGCAGTACTTC
TRBJ1-1 TRBV20-1 few NA 11 CSASRGTEAFF TGCAGTGCTTCAAGAGGGACTGAAGCTTTCTTT
TRBJ2-7 TRBV29-1 NA NA 14 CSVRRAGSPYEQYF TGCAGCGTTCGGCGGGCGGGGTCCCCCTACGAGCAGTACTTC
TRBJ2-3 TRBV30 NA TRBD2 14 CAWRGLANTDTQYF TGTGCCTGGAGGGGACTAGCGAACACAGATACGCAGTATTTT
TRBJ2-1 TRBV6-6 NA NA 14 CASSGGLADNEQFF TGTGCCAGCAGTGGGGGACTGGCGGACAATGAGCAGTTCTTC
TRBJ2-3 TRBV5-5 NA NA 13 CASSLGGTDTQYF TGTGCCAGCAGCTTAGGCGGCACAGATACGCAGTATTTT
TRBJ2-7 TRBV7-3 NA TRBD1 13 CASSSRQGTEQYF TGTGCCAGCAGTAGTCGACAGGGCACCGAGCAGTACTTC
TRBJ1-4 TRBV7-2 NA TRBD1 17 CASSLSQGPYPREKLFF TGTGCCAGCAGCTTATCACAGGGGCCCTACCCCCGGGAAAAACTGTTTTTT
TRBJ2-1 TRBV6-6 NA NA 16 CASSPGLGLRDYEQFF TGTGCCAGCAGCCCGGGGTTGGGGCTCCGAGACTATGAGCAGTTCTTC
TRBJ1-1 TRBV2 NA NA 13 CASSEALGTEAFF TGTGCCAGCAGTGAAGCATTGGGGACTGAAGCTTTCTTT
TRBJ2-2 TRBV10-1 NA NA 13 CASADLSTGELFF TGCGCCAGCGCCGACCTGAGCACCGGGGAGCTGTTTTTT
TRBJ1-5 TRBV18 few NA 13 CASSSDRNQPQHF TGTGCCAGCTCATCGGACAGAAATCAGCCCCAGCATTTT
TRBJ2-1 TRBV30 few TRBD1 16 CAWSGGGAVNYNEQFF TGTGCCTGGAGTGGAGGGGGCGCGGTGAATTACAATGAGCAGTTCTTC
TRBJ2-7 TRBV28 NA NA 12 CASSSGRFEQYF TGTGCCAGCAGTAGCGGAAGGTTCGAGCAGTACTTC